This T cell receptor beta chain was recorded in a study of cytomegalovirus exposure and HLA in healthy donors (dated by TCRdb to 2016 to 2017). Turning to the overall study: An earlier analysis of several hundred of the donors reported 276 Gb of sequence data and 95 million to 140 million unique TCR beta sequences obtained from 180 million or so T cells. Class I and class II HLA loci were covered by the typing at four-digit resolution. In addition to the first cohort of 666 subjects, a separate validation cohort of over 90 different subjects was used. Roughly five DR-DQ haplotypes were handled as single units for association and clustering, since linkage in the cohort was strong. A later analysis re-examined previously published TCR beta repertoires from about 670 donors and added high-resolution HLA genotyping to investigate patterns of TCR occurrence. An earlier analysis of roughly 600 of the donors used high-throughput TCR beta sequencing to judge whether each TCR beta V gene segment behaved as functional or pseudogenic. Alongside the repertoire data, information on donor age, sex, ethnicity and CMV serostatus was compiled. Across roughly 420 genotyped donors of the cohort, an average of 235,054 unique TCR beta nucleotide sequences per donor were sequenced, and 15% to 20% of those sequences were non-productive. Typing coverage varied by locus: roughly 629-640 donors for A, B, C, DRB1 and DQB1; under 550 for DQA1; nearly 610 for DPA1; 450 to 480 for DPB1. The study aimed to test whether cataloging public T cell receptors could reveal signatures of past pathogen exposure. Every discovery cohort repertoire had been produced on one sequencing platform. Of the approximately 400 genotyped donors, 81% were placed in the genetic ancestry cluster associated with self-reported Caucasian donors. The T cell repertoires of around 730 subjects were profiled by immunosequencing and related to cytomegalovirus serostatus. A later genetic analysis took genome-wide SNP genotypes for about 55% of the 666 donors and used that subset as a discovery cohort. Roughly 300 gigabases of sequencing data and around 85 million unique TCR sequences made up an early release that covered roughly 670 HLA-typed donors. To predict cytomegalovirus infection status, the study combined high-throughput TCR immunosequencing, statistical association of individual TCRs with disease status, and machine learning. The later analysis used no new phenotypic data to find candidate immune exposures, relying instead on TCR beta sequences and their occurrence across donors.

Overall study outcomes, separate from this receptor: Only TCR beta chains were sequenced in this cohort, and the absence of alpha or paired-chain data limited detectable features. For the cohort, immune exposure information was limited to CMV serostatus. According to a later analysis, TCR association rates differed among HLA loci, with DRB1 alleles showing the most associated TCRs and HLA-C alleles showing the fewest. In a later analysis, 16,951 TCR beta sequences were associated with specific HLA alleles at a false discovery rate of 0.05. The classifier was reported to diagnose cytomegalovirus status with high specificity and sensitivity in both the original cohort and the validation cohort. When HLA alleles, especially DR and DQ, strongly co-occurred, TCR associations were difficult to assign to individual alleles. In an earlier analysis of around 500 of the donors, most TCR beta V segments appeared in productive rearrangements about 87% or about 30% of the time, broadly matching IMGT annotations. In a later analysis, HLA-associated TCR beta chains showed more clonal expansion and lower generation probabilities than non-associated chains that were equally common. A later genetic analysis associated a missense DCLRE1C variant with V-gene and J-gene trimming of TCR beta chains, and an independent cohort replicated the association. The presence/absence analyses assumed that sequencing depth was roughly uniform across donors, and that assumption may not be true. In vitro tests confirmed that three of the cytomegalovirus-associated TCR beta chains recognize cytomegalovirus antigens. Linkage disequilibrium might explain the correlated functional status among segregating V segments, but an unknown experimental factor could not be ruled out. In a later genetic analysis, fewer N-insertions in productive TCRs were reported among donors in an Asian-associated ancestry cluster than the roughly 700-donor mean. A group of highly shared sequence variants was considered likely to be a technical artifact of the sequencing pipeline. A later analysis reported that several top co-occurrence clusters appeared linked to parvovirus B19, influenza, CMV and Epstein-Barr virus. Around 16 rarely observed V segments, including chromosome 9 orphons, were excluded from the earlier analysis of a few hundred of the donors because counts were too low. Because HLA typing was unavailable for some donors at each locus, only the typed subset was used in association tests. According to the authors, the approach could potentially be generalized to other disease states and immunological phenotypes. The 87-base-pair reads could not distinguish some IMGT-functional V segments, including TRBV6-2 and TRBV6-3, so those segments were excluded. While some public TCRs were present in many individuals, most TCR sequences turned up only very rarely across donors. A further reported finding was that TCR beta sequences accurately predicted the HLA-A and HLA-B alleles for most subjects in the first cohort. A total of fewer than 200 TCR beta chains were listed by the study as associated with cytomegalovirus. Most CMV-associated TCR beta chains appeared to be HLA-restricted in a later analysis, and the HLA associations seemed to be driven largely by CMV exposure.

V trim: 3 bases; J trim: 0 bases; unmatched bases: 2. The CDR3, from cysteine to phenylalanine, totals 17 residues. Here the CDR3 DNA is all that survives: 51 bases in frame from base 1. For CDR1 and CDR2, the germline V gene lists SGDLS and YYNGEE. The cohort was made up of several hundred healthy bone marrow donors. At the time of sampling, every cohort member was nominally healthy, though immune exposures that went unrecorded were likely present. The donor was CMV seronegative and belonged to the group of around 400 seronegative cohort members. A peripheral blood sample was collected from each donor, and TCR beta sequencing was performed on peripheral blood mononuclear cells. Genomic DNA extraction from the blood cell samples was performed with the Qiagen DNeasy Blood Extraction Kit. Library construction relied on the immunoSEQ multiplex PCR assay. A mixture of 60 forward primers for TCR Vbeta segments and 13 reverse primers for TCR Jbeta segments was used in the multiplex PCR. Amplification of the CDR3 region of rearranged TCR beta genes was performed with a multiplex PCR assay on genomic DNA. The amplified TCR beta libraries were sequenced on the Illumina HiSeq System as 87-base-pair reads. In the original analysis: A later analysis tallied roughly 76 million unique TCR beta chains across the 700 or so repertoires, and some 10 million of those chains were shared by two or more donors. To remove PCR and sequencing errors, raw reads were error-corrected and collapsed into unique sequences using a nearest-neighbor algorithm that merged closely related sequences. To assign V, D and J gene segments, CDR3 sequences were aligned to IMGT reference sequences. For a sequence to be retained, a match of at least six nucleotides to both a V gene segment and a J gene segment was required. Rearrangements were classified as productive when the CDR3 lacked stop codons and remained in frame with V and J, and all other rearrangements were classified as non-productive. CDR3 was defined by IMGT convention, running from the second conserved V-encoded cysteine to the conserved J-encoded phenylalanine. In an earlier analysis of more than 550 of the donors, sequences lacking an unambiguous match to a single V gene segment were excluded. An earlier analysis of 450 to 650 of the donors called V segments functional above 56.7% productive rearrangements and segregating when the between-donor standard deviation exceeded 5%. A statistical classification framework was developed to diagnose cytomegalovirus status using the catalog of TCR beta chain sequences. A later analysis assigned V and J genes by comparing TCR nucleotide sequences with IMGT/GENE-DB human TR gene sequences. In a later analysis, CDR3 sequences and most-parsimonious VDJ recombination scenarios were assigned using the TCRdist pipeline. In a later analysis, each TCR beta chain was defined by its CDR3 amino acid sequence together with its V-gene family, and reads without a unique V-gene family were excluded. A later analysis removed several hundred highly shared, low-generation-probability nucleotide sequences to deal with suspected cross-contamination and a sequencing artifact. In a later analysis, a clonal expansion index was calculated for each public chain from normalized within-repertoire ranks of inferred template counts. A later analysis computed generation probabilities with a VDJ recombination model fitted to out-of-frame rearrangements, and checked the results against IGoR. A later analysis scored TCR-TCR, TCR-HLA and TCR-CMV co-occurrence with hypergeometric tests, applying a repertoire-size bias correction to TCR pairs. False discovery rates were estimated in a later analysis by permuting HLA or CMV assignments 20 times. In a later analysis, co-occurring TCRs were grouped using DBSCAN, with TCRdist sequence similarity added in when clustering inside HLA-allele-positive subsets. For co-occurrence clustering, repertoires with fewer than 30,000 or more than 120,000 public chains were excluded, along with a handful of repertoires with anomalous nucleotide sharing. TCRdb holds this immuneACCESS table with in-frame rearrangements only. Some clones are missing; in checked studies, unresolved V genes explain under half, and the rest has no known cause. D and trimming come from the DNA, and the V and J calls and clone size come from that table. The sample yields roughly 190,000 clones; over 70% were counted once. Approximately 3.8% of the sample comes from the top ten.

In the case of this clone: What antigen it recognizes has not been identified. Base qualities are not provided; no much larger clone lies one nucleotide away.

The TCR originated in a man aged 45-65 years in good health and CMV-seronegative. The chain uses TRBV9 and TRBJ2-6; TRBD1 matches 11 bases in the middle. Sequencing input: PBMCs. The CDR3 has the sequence CASSDGQGASGANVLTF. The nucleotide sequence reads TGTGCCAGCAGCGACGGACAGGGGGCCTCTGGGGCCAACGTCCTGACTTTC. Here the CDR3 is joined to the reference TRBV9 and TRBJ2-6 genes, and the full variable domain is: DSGVTQTPKHLITATGQRVTLRCSPRSGDLSVYWYQQSLDQGLQFLIQYYNGEERAKGNILERFSAQQFPDLHSELNLSSLELGDSALYFCASSDGQGASGANVLTFGAGSRLTVL.